The 5 T cell receptor beta chains below were found in one sample sequenced in a study of blood T cell repertoires in COVID-19 (dated by TCRdb to 2018 to 2021). Library method: the immunoSEQ multiplex PCR assay. This is the immuneACCESS table as TCRdb keeps it, with only in-frame sequences that have V and J called. A part of the clones is gone; compared with another copy, unresolved V genes explain less than half, and the rest is unexplained. Across this sample there are around 310,000 clones, with approximately 91% seen only once. The ten largest clonotypes hold approximately 9.4% of the sample. The sequenced sample was PBMCs or T cells enriched from blood (not recorded which). The receptors here all came from a woman aged 40 to 50 who had recovered from COVID-19.

The rearrangement joins TRBV28 to TRBJ1-2, with D maybe TRBD1 (6 bases). The germline gives CDR1 MDHEN, CDR2 SYDVKM. V was pared by 5 bases and J by 7 bases, with 11 bases between. The CDR3 has 12 residues. DNA for the CDR3: TGTGCCAGCAGTATCCGGGACATTGGCTACACCTTC. Translating gives CASSIRDIGYTF.

This clone was observed a few times. This chain uses TRBV10-3 with TRBJ2-1; TRBD2 aligns across 13 bases. The V gene end was trimmed by 5 bases and the J gene end by 5 bases; junction bases not matched to a gene: 3. The CDR3 length is 15 residues. CDR1 ENHRY and CDR2 SYGVKD come from the germline V gene. The CDR3 loop is CAISTGTSGNNEQFF. As DNA, the CDR3 is TGTGCCATCAGTACCGGGACTAGCGGGAACAATGAGCAGTTCTTC.

J is TRBJ1-4 and V is TRBV3-1 (or the pseudogene TRBV3-2); D is possibly TRBD1 (6 bases). With 5 bases removed from V and 8 bases from J, the gap between germline ends came to 15 bases. In germline, CDR1 is LGHDT, CDR2 YNNKEL (reference sequence). The CDR3 length is 14 residues. CDR3 residues: CASSSLGQGEKLFF. The CDR3 DNA is TGTGCCAGCAGCTCCCTAGGGCAGGGGGAAAAACTGTTTTTT.

This clone was seen a handful of times. J is TRBJ2-7 and V is TRBV19, with 8 bases identical to TRBD2. Germline assignment: CDR1 LNHDA and CDR2 SQIVND (reference sequence). The CDR3 is made up of 15 amino acids. V dropped 5 bases and J dropped 5; count of bases not matched to a gene: 11. CDR3 bases: TGTGCCAGTAGTTCCCGCGGGGGGTGGCAGGACGAGCAGTACTTC. Translated, it gives CASSSRGGWQDEQYF. Full variable domain (remainder filled in from reference TRBV19 and TRBJ2-7): DGGITQSPKYLFRKEGQNVTLSCEQNLNHDAMYWYRQDPGQGLRLIYYSQIVNDFQKGDIAEGYSVSREKKESFPLTVTSAQKNPTAFYLCASSSRGGWQDEQYFGPGTRLTVT.

The genes are TRBV18 and TRBJ2-2; TRBD1 agrees at 11 bases. Losses at the gene ends were 4 bases for V and 6 bases for J; bases not matched to a gene: 4. From germline, CDR1 is KGHSH and CDR2 LQKENI. The CDR3 sequence is 15 residues long. CDR3 sequence reads: CASSRPGQGAGELFF. The CDR3 DNA sequence: TGTGCCAGCTCACGGCCGGGACAGGGGGCCGGGGAGCTGTTTTTT.